This T cell receptor beta chain stems from a study of CD8 T cells in ankylosing spondylitis (dated by TCRdb to the late 2010s). At the level of the whole study: The study set out to find disease-linked TCR variants by profiling T cell receptor beta repertoires in ankylosing spondylitis patients and healthy donors. Peripheral blood samples were taken, and synovial fluid was additionally collected from ankylosing spondylitis patients. In total, the full study cohort was made up of about 110 healthy donors and 25 ankylosing spondylitis patients.

The full study reports these points: Some of the motif variants had been reported before in the synovial fluid and blood of reactive arthritis patients, a finding that suggests common disease-initiation mechanisms. According to the report, matched synovial fluid samples from ankylosing spondylitis patients were significantly enriched for the disease-linked clones. A TCR beta motif of several highly homologous amino acid variants appeared characteristic of blood from ankylosing spondylitis patients. The disease-linked clones showed a CD8+ phenotype and occurred at relatively low frequencies in peripheral blood.

The CDR3, from cysteine to phenylalanine, totals 18 residues. Just the 54-base CDR3 DNA is kept, in frame starting at base 1. Unmatched junction bases come to 12, with V trimmed by 5 bases and J by 0 bases. CDR1 and CDR2, looked up from the germline V gene, are MNHEY and SVGEGT. On this clonotype itself: What antigen it recognizes has not been identified. Base qualities are not provided; no much larger clone lies one nucleotide away.

TCRdb lists the instrument as Illumina HiSeq 2500. Quantitative 5'-RACE with molecular barcodes was the method used to prepare the TCR beta libraries. The authors' pipeline ran thus. Disease-linked TCR variants were identified with a new computational method built on a probabilistic model of VDJ rearrangement. Clones were called with MiXCR by TCRdb after fastp trimmed the public reads at Q25, and only in-frame beta chains were retained. Rows are unified per CDR3 protein, each entry keeping the most common DNA and genes. TCRdb's processing, not the study's, gives the V and J calls here. This sample comprises over 700,000 distinct CDR3 sequences, around 20% of them detected only once. About a fifth of the sample is held by the ten biggest clonotypes.

Rearrangement joined TRBV6-2 or TRBV6-3 to TRBJ2-7, with 11 junctional bases fitting TRBD2. Input material: blood, either unsorted or a sorted T cell fraction (not recorded which). The clonotype was recovered from a male donor with ankylosing spondylitis. The DNA sequence reads TGTGCCAGCAGTCCCACGCTTCTAGCGGGGGGTCCCTCCTACGAGCAGTACTTC. Its protein product is CASSPTLLAGGPSYEQYF.